This TCR beta chain derives from a study of T cells in Graves' hyperthyroidism and ophthalmopathy. Study-level points and caveats: Most clonotypes that expanded in the thyroid above 0.001 also showed up in blood.

Pregnant or lactating patients were excluded, as were those with uncontrolled infection or other autoimmune disease. Each diagnosis was grounded in clinical symptoms, serum thyroxine and TRAb, thyroid ultrasound, and orbital computed tomography. Worth noting for this clonotype: Its antigen is unknown.

Amplified regions were TCR beta CDR3 sequences from RNA transcripts. An initial round of RT-PCR targeting the TCR CDR3 relied on the HTBI primer set. TCRdb re-called the multiplex PCR reads through MiXCR, storing one row per CDR3 protein. The sample has about 570,000 distinct CDR3 sequences, about 43% seen once. Germline CDR1 is SGHKS and CDR2 is YYEKEE (reference sequence). J was trimmed by 5 bases and V by 4 bases; bases with no gene match: 11. The CDR3 loop spans 16 amino acids. The specimen was peripheral blood or thyroid tissue (not recorded which). V usage is TRBV5-5 and J usage is TRBJ2-5; 10 nucleotides match TRBD2. The source of this sequence is an adult woman with Graves' disease, either hyperthyroidism or ophthalmopathy (not recorded which). The CDR3 nucleotides read TGTGCCAGCAGCCCAGGAGCGGGAGGGTCCTTTGAGACCCAGTACTTC. Translation: CASSPGAGGSFETQYF.